This T cell receptor beta chain was obtained from a study of cytotoxic CD8 clonotypes in ibrutinib-treated CLL. At the level of the study: Among the samples, the mean was about 260,000 productive templates and 75,000 to 95,000 productive rearrangements.

General observations from the study: Shared public clonotypes were rare, and on treatment they either got smaller or stayed the same. For progressing versus sustained-remission patients, sampling times were not the same.

In the case of this clone: Its antigen is unidentified. A junction boundary mismatches the germline segment, possibly from a read error.

Depth targeted 1 in 200,000 to 1 in 1 million T cells, averaging roughly 9.7x coverage per clonotype. Assay used: immunoSEQ multiplex PCR; TCRdb lists only in-frame clones, some missing. Here the sample spans more than 200,000 clones, 70% being singletons. Per the germline V gene, CDR1 is SSHAT and CDR2 is FNYEAQ (reference sequence). This CDR3 contains 16 residues. This receptor was identified in a human donor with chronic lymphocytic leukemia. The material was PBMCs, obtained after 24 months of ibrutinib treatment. This sequence joins TRBV7-7 and TRBJ2-5; 10 bases map to TRBD2. The CDR3 DNA reads TGTGCTAGCAGCCGTGAGGTAGCGGGAGGCCAAGAGACCCAGTACTTC. As protein: CASSREVAGGQETQYF.